The present T cell receptor beta chain was sequenced within a study of blood T cell repertoires in COVID-19. Study as a whole: PBMCs, B-cell-depleted T cells, or T cells were the source of the cDNA or gDNA that made up the material.

The cohort comprised adults aged about 18 to 90 years residing in about two dozen US areas. Source study methods: Nucleated cell number was recorded as an estimate derived from reference gene primer amplification. Repertoires were generated with immunoSEQ multiplex PCR, while TCRdb's copy carries only in-frame clones and drops some. The V and J calls and clone size are taken from that table; D and trimming were inferred from the DNA. The repertoire holds over 300,000 clones, with 70% to 90% as singletons. Sequencing was performed on PBMCs or T cells enriched from blood (not recorded which). This TCR came from a woman between 25 and 40 years old with acute COVID-19.

The CDR3 region has the DNA TGTGCCAGCAGTTCATCGGGTTTGAACACTGAAGCTTTCTTT. Protein: CASSSSGLNTEAFF. This chain uses TRBV25-1 with TRBJ1-1; unclear D gene. The CDR3 is 14 amino acids. In germline, CDR1 is MGHDK, CDR2 SYGVNS. V shed 5 bases and J shed 0 bases, with 10 bases lying between them.